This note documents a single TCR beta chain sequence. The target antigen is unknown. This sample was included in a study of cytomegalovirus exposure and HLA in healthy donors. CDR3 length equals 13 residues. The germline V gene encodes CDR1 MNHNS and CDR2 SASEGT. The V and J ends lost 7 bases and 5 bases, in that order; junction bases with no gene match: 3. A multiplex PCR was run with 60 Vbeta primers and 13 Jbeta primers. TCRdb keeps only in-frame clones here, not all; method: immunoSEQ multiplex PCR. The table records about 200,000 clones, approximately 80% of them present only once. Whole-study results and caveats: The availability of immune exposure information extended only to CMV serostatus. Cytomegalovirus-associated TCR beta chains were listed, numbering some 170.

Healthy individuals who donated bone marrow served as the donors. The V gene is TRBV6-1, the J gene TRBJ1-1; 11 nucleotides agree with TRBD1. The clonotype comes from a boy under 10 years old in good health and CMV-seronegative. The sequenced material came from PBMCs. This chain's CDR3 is CASKRDRGTEAFF. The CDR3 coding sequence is TGTGCCAGCAAGAGGGACAGGGGGACTGAAGCTTTCTTT.